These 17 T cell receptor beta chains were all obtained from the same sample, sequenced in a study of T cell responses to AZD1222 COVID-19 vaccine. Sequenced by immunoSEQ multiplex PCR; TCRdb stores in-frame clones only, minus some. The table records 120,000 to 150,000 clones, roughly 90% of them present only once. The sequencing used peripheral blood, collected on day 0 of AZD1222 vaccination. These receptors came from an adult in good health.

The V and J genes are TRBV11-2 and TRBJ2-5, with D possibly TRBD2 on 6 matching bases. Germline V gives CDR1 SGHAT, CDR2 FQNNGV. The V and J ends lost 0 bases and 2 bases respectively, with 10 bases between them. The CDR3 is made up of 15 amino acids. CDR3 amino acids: CASSLDRGGQETQYF. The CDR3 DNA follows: TGTGCCAGCAGCTTAGATCGGGGAGGACAAGAGACCCAGTACTTC. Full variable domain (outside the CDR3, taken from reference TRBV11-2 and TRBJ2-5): EAGVAQSPRYKIIEKRQSVAFWCNPISGHATLYWYQQILGQGPKLLIQFQNNGVVDDSQLPKDRFSAERLKGVDSTLKIQPAKLEDSAVYLCASSLDRGGQETQYFGPGTRLLVL.

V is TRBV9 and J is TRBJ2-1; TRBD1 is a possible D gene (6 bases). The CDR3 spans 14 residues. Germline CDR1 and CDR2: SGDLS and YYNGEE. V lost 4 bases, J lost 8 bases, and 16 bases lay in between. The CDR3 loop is CASSLNRVRDEQFF. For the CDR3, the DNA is TGTGCCAGCAGCCTTAACAGGGTTAGGGATGAGCAGTTCTTC.

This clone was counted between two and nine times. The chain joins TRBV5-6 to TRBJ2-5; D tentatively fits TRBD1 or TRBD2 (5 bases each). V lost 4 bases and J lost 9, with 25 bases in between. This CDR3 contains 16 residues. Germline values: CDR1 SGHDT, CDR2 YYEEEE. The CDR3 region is CASSHSLDGAQWAQYF. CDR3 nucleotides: TGTGCCAGCAGCCATTCTCTGGACGGGGCCCAGTGGGCCCAGTACTTC. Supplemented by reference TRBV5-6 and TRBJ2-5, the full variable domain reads DAGVTQSPTHLIKTRGQQVTLRCSPKSGHDTVSWYQQALGQGPQFIFQYYEEEERQRGNFPDRFSGHQFPNYSSELNVNALLLGDSALYLCASSHSLDGAQWAQYFGPGTRLLVL.

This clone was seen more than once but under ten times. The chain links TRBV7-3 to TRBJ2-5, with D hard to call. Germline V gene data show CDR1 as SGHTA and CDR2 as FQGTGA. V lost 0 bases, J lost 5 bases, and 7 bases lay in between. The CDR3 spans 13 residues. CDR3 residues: CASSLTQRETQYF. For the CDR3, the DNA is TGTGCCAGCAGCTTAACTCAAAGGGAGACCCAGTACTTC.

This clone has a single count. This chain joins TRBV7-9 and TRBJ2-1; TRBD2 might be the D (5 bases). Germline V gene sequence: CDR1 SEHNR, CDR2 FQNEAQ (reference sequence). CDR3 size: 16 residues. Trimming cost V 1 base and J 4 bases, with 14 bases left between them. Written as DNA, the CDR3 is TGTGCCAGCAGCTTAGTGGCTAGCCCCTCTTACAATGAGCAGTTCTTC. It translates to CASSLVASPSYNEQFF.

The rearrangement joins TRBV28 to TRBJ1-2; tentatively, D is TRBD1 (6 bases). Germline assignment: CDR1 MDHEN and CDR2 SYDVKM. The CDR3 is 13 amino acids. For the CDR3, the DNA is TGTGCGGTTTGGGACACGAGTAACTATGGCTACACCTTC. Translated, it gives CAVWDTSNYGYTF.

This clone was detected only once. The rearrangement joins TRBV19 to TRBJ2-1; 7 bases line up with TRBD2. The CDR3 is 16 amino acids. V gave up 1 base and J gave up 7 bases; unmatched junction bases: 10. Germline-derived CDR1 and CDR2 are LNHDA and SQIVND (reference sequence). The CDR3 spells CASSIVGGRGVNEQFF. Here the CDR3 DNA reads TGTGCCAGTAGTATAGTGGGCGGGAGAGGGGTTAATGAGCAGTTCTTC.

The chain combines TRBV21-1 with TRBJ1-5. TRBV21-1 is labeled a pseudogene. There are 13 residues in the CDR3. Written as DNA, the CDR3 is TGTGCCAGCAGACATGGGAGCAATCAGCCCCAGCATTTT. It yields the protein CASRHGSNQPQHF.

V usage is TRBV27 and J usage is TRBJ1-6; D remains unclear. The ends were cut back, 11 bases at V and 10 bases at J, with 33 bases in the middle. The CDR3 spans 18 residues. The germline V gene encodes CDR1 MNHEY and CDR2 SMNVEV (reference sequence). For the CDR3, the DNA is TGTGCCGTGCCCGCCACCCGGATGGGCAACCGTCCGATCTCACCCCTCCACTTT. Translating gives CAVPATRMGNRPISPLHF.

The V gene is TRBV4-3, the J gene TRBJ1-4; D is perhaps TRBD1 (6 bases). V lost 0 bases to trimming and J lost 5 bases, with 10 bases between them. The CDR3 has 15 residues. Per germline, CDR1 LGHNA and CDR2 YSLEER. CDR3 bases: TGCGCCAGCAGCCAAGACAGGACAGCGAATGAAAAACTGTTTTTT. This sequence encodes CASSQDRTANEKLFF.

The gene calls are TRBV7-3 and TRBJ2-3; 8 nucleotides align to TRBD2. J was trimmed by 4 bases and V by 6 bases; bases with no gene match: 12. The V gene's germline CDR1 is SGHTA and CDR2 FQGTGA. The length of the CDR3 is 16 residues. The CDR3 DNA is TGTGCCAGCAGTCCCCAAGCGGGAGTACGGGCAGATACGCAGTATTTT. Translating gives CASSPQAGVRADTQYF. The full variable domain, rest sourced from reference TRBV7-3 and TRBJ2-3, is GAGVSQTPSNKVTEKGKYVELRCDPISGHTALYWYRQSLGQGPEFLIYFQGTGAADDSGLPNDRFFAVRPEGSVSTLKIQRTERGDSAVYLCASSPQAGVRADTQYFGPGTRLTVL.

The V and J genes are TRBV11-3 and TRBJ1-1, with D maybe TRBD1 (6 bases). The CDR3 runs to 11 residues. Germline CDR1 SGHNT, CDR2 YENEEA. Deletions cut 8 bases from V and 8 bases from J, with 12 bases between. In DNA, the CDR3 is TGTGCCAGCGGATCTACAGGGGAAGCTTTCTTT. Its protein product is CASGSTGEAFF.

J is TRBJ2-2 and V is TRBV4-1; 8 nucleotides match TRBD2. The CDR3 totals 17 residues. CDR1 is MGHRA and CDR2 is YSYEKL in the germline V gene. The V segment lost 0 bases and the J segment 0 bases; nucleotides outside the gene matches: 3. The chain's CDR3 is CASSQDLAGANTGELFF. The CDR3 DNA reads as TGCGCCAGCAGCCAAGACCTAGCGGGCGCGAACACCGGGGAGCTGTTTTTT.

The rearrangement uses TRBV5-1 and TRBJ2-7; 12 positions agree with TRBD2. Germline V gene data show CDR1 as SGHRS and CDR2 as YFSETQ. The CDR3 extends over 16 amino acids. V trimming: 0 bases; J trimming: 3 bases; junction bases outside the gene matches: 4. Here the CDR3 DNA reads TGCGCCAGCAGCTTGGGAATGACTAGCGGGAGCTACGAGCAGTACTTC. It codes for CASSLGMTSGSYEQYF.

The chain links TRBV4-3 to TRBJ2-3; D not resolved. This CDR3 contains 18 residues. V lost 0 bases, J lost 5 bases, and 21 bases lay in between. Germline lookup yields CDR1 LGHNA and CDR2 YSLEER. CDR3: CASSQESATLTIRDTQYF. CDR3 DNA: TGCGCCAGCAGCCAAGAATCTGCGACTCTAACGATCAGAGATACGCAGTATTTT.

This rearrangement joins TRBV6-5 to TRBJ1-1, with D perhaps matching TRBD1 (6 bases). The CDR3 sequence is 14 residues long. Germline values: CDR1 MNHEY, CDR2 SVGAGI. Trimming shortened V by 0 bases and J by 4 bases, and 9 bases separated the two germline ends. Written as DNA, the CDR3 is TGTGCCAGCAGTTACTCGAAACAGGGCACTGAAGCTTTCTTT. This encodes CASSYSKQGTEAFF.

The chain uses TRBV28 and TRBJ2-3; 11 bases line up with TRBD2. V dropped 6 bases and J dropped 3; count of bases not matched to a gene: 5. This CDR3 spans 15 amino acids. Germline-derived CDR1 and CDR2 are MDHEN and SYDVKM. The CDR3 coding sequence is TGTGCCAGCAGCACGTTAGCGGGAGGGACAGATACGCAGTATTTT. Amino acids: CASSTLAGGTDTQYF.